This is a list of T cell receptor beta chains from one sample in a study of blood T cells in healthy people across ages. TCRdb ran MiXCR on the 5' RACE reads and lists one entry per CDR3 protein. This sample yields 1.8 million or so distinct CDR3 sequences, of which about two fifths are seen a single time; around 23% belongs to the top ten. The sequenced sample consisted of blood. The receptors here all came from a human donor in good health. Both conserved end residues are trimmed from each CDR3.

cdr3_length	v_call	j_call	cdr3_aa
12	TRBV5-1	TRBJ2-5	ASSLDGGRGTQY
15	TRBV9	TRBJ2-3	ASSVVTGPSTADTQY
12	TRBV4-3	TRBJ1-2	ASSQPYSTYGYT
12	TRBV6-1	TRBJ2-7	ASSALRDVYEQY
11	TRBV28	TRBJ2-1	ASSASGGGEQF
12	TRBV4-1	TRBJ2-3	ASRSSGQGGTQY
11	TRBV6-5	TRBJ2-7	ASSLVQTREQY
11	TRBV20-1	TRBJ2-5	RVGVGARETQY
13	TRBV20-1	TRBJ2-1	SASGLAGGPYEQF
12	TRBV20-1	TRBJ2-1	SARWGAGTNEQF
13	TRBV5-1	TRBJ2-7	ASSSSGDYLYEQY